The 27 T cell receptor beta chains given below trace back to one sample, sequenced in a study of shared clonotypes between healthy human individuals (TCRdb year 2020). The method was the immunoSEQ multiplex PCR assay. TCRdb took over this immuneACCESS table, retaining in-frame rearrangements with V and J assigned. Such tables are incomplete; in checked studies, under half of the missing clones stem from an unresolved V gene, and the remainder is unexplained. Present in this sample are approximately 1,500,000 clones, 95% to 99% of which were seen just once. The ten largest clonotypes hold about 0.42% of the sample. The sequenced sample was naive CD4+ T cells sorted from blood. The cell subset or site label for this specimen denotes: CD45RA+ positively selected. These receptor sequences come from a young man in good health.

The V and J genes are TRBV7-8 and TRBJ2-1; D might be TRBD1 (6 bases). Germline V gene sequence: CDR1 SGHVS, CDR2 FQNEAQ. The CDR3 spans 15 residues. Trimming pared 3 bases from V and 2 bases from J, leaving 11 bases between. For the CDR3, the DNA is TGTGCCAGCAGCTTGTTCAGGGGTACCTACAATGAGCAGTTCTTC. Translation: CASSLFRGTYNEQFF.

Details on this clone: Other DNA sequences in the same sample also yield this CDR3. The chain links TRBV5-4 to TRBJ2-7; D is ambiguous. Trimming took off 0 bases at V and 0 bases at J, with 7 bases between the two ends. The germline V gene has CDR1 SGHNT and CDR2 YYREEE (reference sequence). CDR3 length equals 14 residues. The chain's CDR3 is CASSLELSSYEQYF. In DNA, the CDR3 is TGTGCCAGCAGCTTGGAACTCAGCTCCTACGAGCAGTACTTC. Variable domain in full (rest from reference TRBV5-4 and TRBJ2-7): ETGVTQSPTHLIKTRGQQVTLRCSSQSGHNTVSWYQQALGQGPQFIFQYYREEENGRGNFPPRFSGLQFPNYSSELNVNALELDDSALYLCASSLELSSYEQYFGPGTRLTVT.

The chain couples TRBV7-8 to TRBJ1-5; D ambiguous. Germline loops: CDR1 SGHVS, CDR2 FQNEAQ. The CDR3 contains 14 residues. Deletions cut 4 bases from V and 5 bases from J, with 12 bases between. The CDR3 coding sequence is TGTGCCAGCAGCTCCACTACATCGGATCAGCCCCAGCATTTT. Residues: CASSSTTSDQPQHF.

This clone was counted once. The chain employs TRBV29-1 and TRBJ2-4, with a tentative D call TRBD2 (7 bases). The ends were cut back, 4 bases at V and 8 bases at J, with 18 bases in the middle. The CDR3 has 14 residues. Germline V CDR1 and CDR2: SQVTM, ANQGSEA. The CDR3 here is CSVGEGIRGYIQYF. In DNA form, the CDR3 reads TGCAGCGTTGGGGAGGGCATAAGGGGGTACATTCAGTACTTC.

The V and J genes are TRBV18 and TRBJ2-1; weak D call: TRBD2 (6 bases). Trimming took off 2 bases at V and 1 base at J, with 15 bases between the two ends. CDR1 and CDR2 (germline): KGHSH, LQKENI. This CDR3 region has 17 residues. This chain's CDR3 is CASSPNVRGISYNEQFF. CDR3 nucleotide sequence: TGTGCCAGCTCACCAAATGTCCGGGGGATATCCTACAATGAGCAGTTCTTC. Supplemented by reference TRBV18 and TRBJ2-1, the full variable domain reads NAGVMQNPRHLVRRRGQEARLRCSPMKGHSHVYWYRQLPEEGLKFMVYLQKENIIDESGMPKERFSAEFPKEGPSILRIQQVVRGDSAAYFCASSPNVRGISYNEQFFGPGTRLTVL.

This chain links TRBV10-3 with TRBJ2-7; D remains unclear. CDR1 and CDR2 from the germline V gene are ENHRY and SYGVKD. V lost 0 bases, J lost 4 bases, and 13 bases lay in between. This CDR3 has 15 residues. CDR3 in amino acids: CAISESVLGAYEQYF. The CDR3 DNA follows: TGTGCCATCAGTGAGTCGGTTCTAGGAGCTTACGAGCAGTACTTC.

Concerning this clone: Other DNA sequences in this sample translate to the same CDR3. The rearrangement links TRBV5-1 to TRBJ2-1, with 13 bases matching TRBD2. CDR1 is SGHRS, CDR2 YFSETQ, per germline. The CDR3 is 15 residues long. Trimming took 2 bases from V and 9 from J; bases not matched to a gene: 5. This CDR3 is CASSLLAGGPGEQFF. CDR3 sequence (DNA): TGCGCCAGCAGCTTACTAGCGGGAGGGCCTGGTGAGCAGTTCTTC.

V is TRBV5-6 and J is TRBJ2-2; D may be TRBD1 (7 bases). The CDR3 spans 16 residues. The germline V gene has CDR1 SGHDT and CDR2 YYEEEE. V was cut by 0 bases and J by 5 bases, with 14 bases left in between. The DNA of the CDR3 is TGTGCCAGCAGCTTGGCCGTGACAGGGAGGACCGGGGAGCTGTTTTTT. Protein sequence: CASSLAVTGRTGELFF.

This clone was picked up one time. The CDR3 sequence: CASSLGGAQSPYEQYF. Here the CDR3 DNA reads TGTGCCAGCAGCTTGGGGGGGGCTCAGTCCCCCTACGAGCAGTACTTC. The rearrangement links TRBV5-6 to TRBJ2-7; perhaps D is TRBD1 or TRBD2 (6 bases each). Germline CDR1 is SGHDT and CDR2 is YYEEEE. The CDR3 is 16 amino acids. Trimming removed 0 bases from V and 2 bases from J, with 15 bases in between. Full variable domain (remainder filled in from reference TRBV5-6 and TRBJ2-7): DAGVTQSPTHLIKTRGQQVTLRCSPKSGHDTVSWYQQALGQGPQFIFQYYEEEERQRGNFPDRFSGHQFPNYSSELNVNALLLGDSALYLCASSLGGAQSPYEQYFGPGTRLTVT.

The chain carries TRBV11-2 and TRBJ2-7; unclear D gene. The CDR3 is 13 amino acids. CDR1 SGHAT and CDR2 FQNNGV come from the germline V gene. V was pared by 6 bases and J by 5 bases, with 14 bases between. CDR3 sequence: CASRFRPGNEQYF. DNA for the CDR3: TGTGCCAGCAGGTTCCGCCCAGGAAACGAGCAGTACTTC. The full variable domain, in which reference TRBV11-2 and TRBJ2-7 provide the parts outside the CDR3, is EAGVAQSPRYKIIEKRQSVAFWCNPISGHATLYWYQQILGQGPKLLIQFQNNGVVDDSQLPKDRFSAERLKGVDSTLKIQPAKLEDSAVYLCASRFRPGNEQYFGPGTRLTVT.

This sequence joins TRBV5-5 and TRBJ1-2; TRBD1 matches at 12 bases. CDR3 length: 17 residues. V dropped 3 bases and J dropped 3; count of bases not matched to a gene: 9. The germline V gene has CDR1 SGHKS and CDR2 YYEKEE (reference sequence). The CDR3 is CASSSLFGTGGHYGYTF. DNA for the CDR3: TGTGCCAGCAGCTCCCTCTTCGGGACAGGGGGCCACTATGGCTACACCTTC.

The chain links TRBV5-1 to TRBJ2-5; D gene unclear. V lost 0 bases and J lost 5, with 11 bases in between. CDR1 is SGHRS and CDR2 is YFSETQ in the germline V gene. CDR3 length equals 14 residues. The CDR3 sequence: CASSLAGSGETQYF. Here the CDR3 DNA reads TGCGCCAGCAGCTTGGCCGGATCTGGGGAGACCCAGTACTTC.

The V and J genes are TRBV6-1 and TRBJ1-4; 7 nucleotides match TRBD1. Germline V gene lookup returns CDR1 MNHNS and CDR2 SASEGT. This CDR3 has 18 residues. V dropped 3 bases and J dropped 0; count of bases not matched to a gene: 10. This CDR3 is CASSDRQGVPATNEKLFF. CDR3 sequence (DNA): TGTGCCAGCAGTGATAGGCAGGGGGTACCTGCAACTAATGAAAAACTGTTTTTT.

DNA for the CDR3: TGTGCCAGCAGCCGTACTAGCGGGAGTTACAATGAGCAGTTCTTC. It encodes CASSRTSGSYNEQFF. The rearrangement links TRBV7-3 to TRBJ2-1; 11 bases match TRBD2. The J segment lost 4 bases and the V segment lost 5 bases, leaving 4 bases of the junction unmatched. The germline V gene has CDR1 SGHTA and CDR2 FQGTGA. This CDR3 comprises 15 residues.

A note on this clone: Germline and junction disagree at one end, which may indicate a read error. The chain has TRBV7-2 and TRBJ2-7; D uncertain. The germline V gene has CDR1 SGHTA and CDR2 FQGNSA. The CDR3 extends over 14 amino acids. The CDR3 DNA is TGTGCCAGCAGCTTAGTTGTGGGCTCCAACGAGCAGTACTTC. It codes for CASSLVVGSNEQYF.

The chain employs TRBV5-4 and TRBJ2-7; tentatively, D is TRBD2 (6 bases). Between the trimmed V and J ends, which lost 4 bases and 12 bases, there was a span of 23 bases. From germline, CDR1 is SGHNT and CDR2 YYREEE (reference sequence). The CDR3 sequence is 14 residues long. This chain's CDR3 is CASSLRDFPREMYF. The CDR3 DNA reads TGTGCCAGCAGCCTCCGGGACTTCCCGAGGGAGATGTACTTC.

This sequence joins TRBV10-2 and TRBJ1-5, with D tentatively TRBD1 (5 bases). Trimming stripped 5 bases from V and 6 bases from J, with 20 bases between. The CDR3 has 16 residues. Germline loops: CDR1 WSHSY, CDR2 SAAADI. CDR3 protein: CASSFNPVGRGQPQHF. As DNA, the CDR3 is TGCGCCAGCAGTTTCAATCCTGTGGGACGGGGTCAGCCCCAGCATTTT.

A single count supports this clone. V and J are TRBV28 and TRBJ1-2; a possible D gene is TRBD1 (6 bases). V dropped 5 bases and J dropped 5 bases, with 12 bases sitting between them. The CDR3 length is 13 residues. The germline gives CDR1 MDHEN, CDR2 SYDVKM. The DNA for the CDR3 is TGTGCCAGCAGTCCTGGGGGCTCATATGGCTACACCTTC. Translation: CASSPGGSYGYTF.

This rearrangement joins TRBV12-5 to TRBJ2-2; D remains ambiguous. Trimming removed 1 base from V and 1 base from J, with 4 bases in between. Germline lookup yields CDR1 LGHNT and CDR2 FRNRAP. This CDR3 has 14 amino acids. The CDR3 here is CASGLAQNTGELFF. The CDR3 DNA is TGTGCTAGTGGTTTGGCACAGAACACCGGGGAGCTGTTTTTT.

V is TRBV9 and J is TRBJ2-3, with D possibly matching TRBD1 (5 bases). Germline-derived CDR1 and CDR2 are SGDLS and YYNGEE. The CDR3 totals 15 residues. V shed 0 bases and J shed 2 bases, with 10 bases lying between them. The CDR3 protein is CASSVETDPTDTQYF. The CDR3 region has the DNA TGTGCCAGCAGCGTAGAGACAGACCCCACAGATACGCAGTATTTT.

The CDR3 DNA sequence: TGTGCCAGCAGCTTCGTGGGAACGAACACCGGGGAGCTGTTTTTT. It specifies CASSFVGTNTGELFF. The chain has TRBV5-4 and TRBJ2-2, with unresolved D. V lost 2 bases and J lost 0, with 8 bases in between. Germline CDR1 is SGHNT and CDR2 is YYREEE (reference sequence). The CDR3 extends over 15 amino acids. Filled out from reference TRBV5-4 and TRBJ2-2, the complete variable domain reads ETGVTQSPTHLIKTRGQQVTLRCSSQSGHNTVSWYQQALGQGPQFIFQYYREEENGRGNFPPRFSGLQFPNYSSELNVNALELDDSALYLCASSFVGTNTGELFFGEGSRLTVL.

The chain combines TRBV6-5 with TRBJ2-1; maybe TRBD2 (5 bases). The CDR3 is 14 residues long. Trimming removed 5 bases from V and 2 bases from J, with 10 bases in between. Germline V gives CDR1 MNHEY, CDR2 SVGAGI. The DNA of the CDR3 is TGTGCCAGCAGTATCAGCGGTACCTACAATGAGCAGTTCTTC. Translated, it gives CASSISGTYNEQFF.

The rearrangement links TRBV19 to TRBJ2-1; 12 bases match TRBD2. The trim removed 6 bases at V and 7 bases at J, leaving 7 bases unmatched. Per the germline V gene, CDR1 is LNHDA and CDR2 is SQIVND (reference sequence). The CDR3 contains 15 residues. CDR3 coding DNA: TGTGCCAGTAGCGAGACTAGCGGGAGCCCGAATGAGCAGTTCTTC. Translation gives CASSETSGSPNEQFF.

The chain has TRBV7-9 and TRBJ1-1, with D maybe TRBD1 (6 bases). CDR3 length equals 17 residues. Germline CDR1 SEHNR, CDR2 FQNEAQ (reference sequence). V shed 6 bases and J shed 4 bases, with 24 bases lying between them. The CDR3 loop is CASRAPLRQDARTEAFF. The CDR3 DNA reads as TGTGCCAGCAGGGCGCCCCTTCGACAGGACGCACGCACTGAAGCTTTCTTT.

This clone has just one count. The junction shows a germline mismatch at one end, possibly a read error. The rearrangement links TRBV5-4 to TRBJ1-1, with a possible D match to TRBD1 (6 bases). This CDR3 is built from 13 residues. Germline V gives CDR1 SGHNT, CDR2 YYREEE (reference sequence). This chain's CDR3 is CASSSQGRIEFFF. Here the CDR3 DNA reads TGTGCCAGCAGCTCACAGGGCAGGATCGAGTTTTTTTTT.

CDR3 protein: CASSTGGEQYF. In DNA form, the CDR3 reads TGCGCCAGCAGCACAGGGGGCGAGCAGTACTTC. The chain recombines TRBV5-1 with TRBJ2-7, with TRBD1 matching 8 bases. The CDR3 totals 11 residues. Germline-derived CDR1 and CDR2 are SGHRS and YFSETQ. V was clipped by 4 bases and J by 6 bases; unmatched bases: 0.

This rearrangement joins TRBV2 to TRBJ1-4; possibly TRBD1 for D (6 bases). The CDR3 spans 16 residues. The ends were cut back, 1 base at V and 7 bases at J, with 16 bases in the middle. The germline V gene has CDR1 SNHLY and CDR2 FYNNEI. CDR3 loop: CASSEGLGGLGEKLFF. The DNA of the CDR3 is TGTGCCAGCAGTGAAGGGCTGGGGGGGCTTGGTGAAAAACTGTTTTTT.